This T cell receptor (beta chain) stems from a study of metastatic and nonmetastatic thyroid tumors. Study in general: A comparison of repertoires was made across blood and tumor or nodule tissue from malignant and benign thyroid patients.

Findings and caveats of the study: For both blood and tumor, malignant thyroid tumors reportedly showed significantly higher TCR beta diversity than benign nodules did.

Source study methods: Between-group CDR3 differences, defined by clinicopathological status, yielded a distant-metastasis classifier for papillary thyroid cancer. TCRdb re-analyzed the PCR reads through MiXCR. These V and J calls derive from TCRdb rather than the authors' analysis. The top ten hold approximately 10% of the sample, which has about 43,000 clones, approximately 3% seen once. Each patient came to thyroid surgery without any prior treatment (of any kind). This clone showed up many times. No antigen is known for it. This TCR came from a female donor with papillary thyroid cancer or a benign thyroid nodule (not recorded which). Some clones in this sample may be carry-over from other donors' samples. The sample taken for sequencing was blood.

Written as DNA, the CDR3 is TGTGCCAGCAGCTCCGGACTAGCGGGAAGTCGGGATGAGCAGTTCTTC. Translating gives CASSSGLAGSRDEQFF. The rearrangement joins TRBV7-9 to TRBJ2-1, with 12 bases aligning to TRBD2. CDR3 length equals 16 residues. Germline CDR1 SEHNR, CDR2 FQNEAQ (reference sequence). Trimming at V came to 4 bases and at J to 8 bases, leaving 9 bases not matched to a gene. Together with reference TRBV7-9 and TRBJ2-1, the CDR3 gives the full variable domain: DTGVSQNPRHKITKRGQNVTFRCDPISEHNRLYWYRQTLGQGPEFLTYFQNEAQLEKSRLLSDRFSAERPKGSFSTLEIQRTEQGDSAMYLCASSSGLAGSRDEQFFGPGTRLTVL.